One and the same sample provided the 22 T cell receptor beta chains below, sequenced in a study of CXCR3-negative and CXCR3-positive naive CD8 T cells. Which antigens these TCRs recognize remains unknown. Each TRB cDNA library was prepared by 5' RACE (with UMI labels). After re-calling the 5' RACE reads, TCRdb lists one entry per CDR3 protein, DNA absent. The sample table sets out about 120,000 distinct CDR3 sequences. Study-level points and caveats: CXCR3-positive naive cells had TRB CDR3s that were more hydrophobic than CXCR3-negative naive cells had.

The specimen sequenced was naive CXCR3+ CD8+ T cells from blood. Subset defined: CD45RO-CCR7+CD27+CD95- naive CD8+ T cells expressing CXCR3 (TNR3+). These receptors all come from a human donor in good health. Some clones in this sample may be carry-over from other donors' samples.

The chain links TRBV20-1 to TRBJ2-7. This CDR3 comprises 15 residues. Germline V CDR1 and CDR2: DFQATT, SNEGSKA (reference sequence). This chain's CDR3 is CSARDLASGLYEQYF.

The chain recombines TRBV15 with TRBJ2-3; TCRdb's D call, TRBD1, is unchecked because there is no DNA. CDR1 and CDR2 from the germline V gene are LNHNV and YYDKDF (reference sequence). The CDR3 is 16 residues long. CDR3 loop: CATSRAPGLAPDTQYF. Looking up the rest from reference TRBV15 and TRBJ2-3 gives the full variable domain: DAMVIQNPRYQVTQFGKPVTLSCSQTLNHNVMYWYQQKSSQAPKLLFHYYDKDFNNEADTPDNFQSRRPNTSFCFLDIRSPGLGDTAMYLCATSRAPGLAPDTQYFGPGTRLTVL.

The chain employs TRBV11-2 and TRBJ2-3; absent DNA, TCRdb's TRBD2 call cannot be checked. The CDR3 covers 18 residues. The germline V gene has CDR1 SGHAT and CDR2 FQNNGV. The CDR3 loop reads CASSPGWGLAATTDAQYF.

The gene calls are TRBV9 and TRBJ2-3; TCRdb's D call of TRBD1 is untestable without DNA. The germline CDR1 and CDR2 sequences are SGDLS and YYNGEE. The length of the CDR3 is 16 residues. CDR3 residues: CASSVDGQVWTDTQYF.

The chain links TRBV27 to TRBJ2-7; the TCRdb call, TRBD1, lacks DNA for checking. CDR3 length: 15 residues. Germline V CDR1 and CDR2: MNHEY, SMNVEV (reference sequence). The chain's CDR3 is CASSLLTGSSYEQYF.

The chain recombines TRBV28 with TRBJ1-2; TCRdb designates TRBD1, a call that cannot be tested without DNA. Germline values: CDR1 MDHEN, CDR2 SYDVKM. The CDR3 is made up of 14 amino acids. The CDR3: CASKEAGGHYGYTF.

The chain joins TRBV12-3 or TRBV12-4 to TRBJ1-3; absent DNA, TCRdb's TRBD1 call cannot be checked. CDR3 length: 14 residues. This CDR3 is CASSSTGSGNTIYF.

This chain connects TRBV7-9 to TRBJ1-4; TCRdb names TRBD1, which stays unverified in the absence of DNA. The CDR3 contains 15 residues. The germline CDR1 and CDR2 sequences are SEHNR and FQNEAQ (reference sequence). CDR3 in amino acids: CASSLMGDRNEKLFF.

The rearrangement joins TRBV29-1 to TRBJ2-1; the TCRdb call, TRBD1, lacks DNA for checking. This CDR3 comprises 14 residues. Germline CDR1 and CDR2: SQVTM and ANQGSEA. CDR3 sequence: CSVGDPSSYNEQFF.

The rearrangement uses TRBV6-5 and TRBJ2-3; TCRdb indicates TRBD2, and absent DNA this call remains unverified. Germline V lookup: CDR1 MNHEY, CDR2 SVGAGI. This CDR3 contains 16 residues. The CDR3 is CASSRLAGGPKDTQYF.

This chain uses TRBV15 with TRBJ2-3; the D call from TCRdb, TRBD2, cannot be confirmed without DNA. Germline CDR1 reads LNHNV; CDR2 reads YYDKDF (reference sequence). CDR3 size: 18 residues. Here the CDR3 reads CATSSTTNLAGGTDTQYF. Variable domain in full (rest from reference TRBV15 and TRBJ2-3): DAMVIQNPRYQVTQFGKPVTLSCSQTLNHNVMYWYQQKSSQAPKLLFHYYDKDFNNEADTPDNFQSRRPNTSFCFLDIRSPGLGDTAMYLCATSSTTNLAGGTDTQYFGPGTRLTVL.

The CDR3 reads CSAREEGRSNQPQHF. The genes are TRBV20-1 and TRBJ1-5. Germline V gene data show CDR1 as DFQATT and CDR2 as SNEGSKA (reference sequence). There are 15 residues in the CDR3.

The chain combines TRBV7-6 with TRBJ2-1. In germline, CDR1 is SGHVS, CDR2 FNYEAQ. CDR3 length equals 12 residues. The CDR3 region is CASSLGSNEQFF. Drawing the rest from reference TRBV7-6 and TRBJ2-1, the complete variable domain is GAGVSQSPRYKVTKRGQDVALRCDPISGHVSLYWYRQALGQGPEFLTYFNYEAQQDKSGLPNDRFSAERPEGSISTLTIQRTEQRDSAMYRCASSLGSNEQFFGPGTRLTVL.

The rearrangement links TRBV28 to TRBJ2-1. CDR1 MDHEN and CDR2 SYDVKM come from the germline V gene. The CDR3 sequence is 15 residues long. The CDR3 is CASSFGWGVHNEQFF.

V and J are TRBV12-3 or TRBV12-4 and TRBJ2-5; TCRdb designates TRBD1, a call that cannot be tested without DNA. This CDR3 is built from 14 residues. The CDR3 is CASSPPTGWETQYF.

The chain carries TRBV6-4 and TRBJ2-2; as DNA is missing, the TRBD1 call by TCRdb cannot be tested. The CDR3 loop spans 14 amino acids. Germline V CDR1 and CDR2: MRHNA, SNTAGT. The CDR3 spells CASSDGTNTGELFF.

This chain uses TRBV20-1 with TRBJ2-7; TCRdb returns TRBD1, unconfirmable since there is no DNA. The CDR3 runs 13 residues. Germline V CDR1 and CDR2: DFQATT, SNEGSKA (reference sequence). CDR3 region: CSAFTGVSYEQYF.

The chain uses TRBV5-1 and TRBJ2-1; no DNA is available, so the TRBD1 call from TCRdb remains unchecked. CDR1 is SGHRS, CDR2 YFSETQ, per germline. This CDR3 region has 14 residues. This CDR3 is CASSGLGIEGEQFF.

The chain carries TRBV4-2 and TRBJ1-1. The CDR3 consists of 13 residues. The germline CDR1 and CDR2 sequences are LGHNA and YNFKEQ. The CDR3 sequence is CASSQDRYTEAFF.

J is TRBJ2-6 and V is TRBV12-3 or TRBV12-4; TCRdb returns TRBD2, unconfirmable since there is no DNA. This CDR3 is built from 15 residues. Here the CDR3 reads CASREGGSGANVLTF.

V usage is TRBV28 and J usage is TRBJ2-3; TCRdb lists TRBD2, though no DNA is available to test this call. Germline V lookup: CDR1 MDHEN, CDR2 SYDVKM. The CDR3 loop spans 18 amino acids. The CDR3 region is CASSFPQGLAGEPDTQYF. Variable domain in full (rest from reference TRBV28 and TRBJ2-3): DVKVTQSSRYLVKRTGEKVFLECVQDMDHENMFWYRQDPGLGLRLIYFSYDVKMKEKGDIPEGYSVSREKKERFSLILESASTNQTSMYLCASSFPQGLAGEPDTQYFGPGTRLTVL.

The chain is built from TRBV10-1 and TRBJ2-7; the TCRdb call, TRBD2, lacks DNA for checking. Germline values: CDR1 WNHNN, CDR2 SYGVQD (reference sequence). CDR3 length: 15 residues. CDR3 sequence: CAGSESRGLAYEQYF.